This TCR beta chain is from a study of blood T cell repertoires in COVID-19. The CDR3 length is 14 residues. V gave up 2 bases and J gave up 7 bases; unmatched junction bases: 2. Germline-derived CDR1 and CDR2 are SNHLY and FYNNEI. Assay used: immunoSEQ multiplex PCR; TCRdb lists only in-frame clones, some missing. The sample lists over 85,000 clones, approximately 80% occurring once. This receptor was identified in a human donor in a cohort sampled during active COVID-19. The V gene is TRBV2, the J gene TRBJ2-2; TRBD1 aligns across 9 bases. The sequencing input was peripheral blood. The CDR3 region is CASSEQTGGGELFF. The CDR3 region has the DNA TGTGCCAGCAGTGAACAGACAGGGGGCGGGGAGCTGTTTTTT.